The 6 T cell receptor beta chains in this list originate from one sample, sequenced in a study of CD8+ T cells in alopecia areata. Treatment denoted: oral pan-JAK inhibitor, 5-10 mg twice daily. The sequencing template was cDNA reverse transcribed from extracted RNA. Sequencing used immunoSEQ multiplex PCR; TCRdb keeps in-frame clones, though not all of them. The table lists over 95,000 clones, around three fifths of them singletons. Sequencing used CD4+ T cells sorted from blood, obtained at week 24, from a patient treated with tofacitinib. The receptors shown here come from a human donor with alopecia areata.

The table lists this clone with a few counts. V gene TRBV29-1 combines with J gene TRBJ1-3; no reliable D call. Between the trimmed V and J ends, which lost 6 bases and 0 bases, there was a span of 12 bases. CDR1 and CDR2 (germline): SQVTM, ANQGSEA. CDR3 length: 14 amino acids. In nucleotides, the CDR3 is TGCAGCGTAGTAGAGCAGAACTCTGGAAACACCATATATTTT. Translated: CSVVEQNSGNTIYF.

The rearrangement joins TRBV16 to TRBJ2-1, with 8 positions matching TRBD1. The CDR3 is 15 residues long. J gave up 9 bases and V 0 bases, and 7 bases lay outside the gene matches. Germline lookup yields CDR1 KGHSY and CDR2 FQNENV. CDR3 residues: CASSQSRTGYGEQFF. In nucleotides, the CDR3 is TGTGCCAGCAGCCAATCTAGGACAGGGTATGGTGAGCAGTTCTTC.

A note on this clone: One end of the junction fails to match germline, which may point to a read error. This chain uses TRBV7-9 with TRBJ1-2, with D possibly matching TRBD1 (5 bases). The germline gives CDR1 SEHNR, CDR2 FQNEAQ (reference sequence). The CDR3 length is 13 residues. The DNA of the CDR3 is TGTGCCAGCAGCTTAGGGGGGACGGGCCGACCTTCGTTC. It yields the protein CASSLGGTGRPSF.

The chain employs TRBV4-3 and TRBJ1-3; 9 nucleotides agree with TRBD1. The CDR3 sequence is 17 residues long. Germline V gene lookup returns CDR1 LGHNA and CDR2 YSLEER. V trimming: 0 bases; J trimming: 4 bases; junction bases outside the gene matches: 7. DNA for the CDR3: TGCGCCAGCAGCCAAGATGTGGGACAGGGTACAGGAAACACCATATATTTT. The encoded protein is CASSQDVGQGTGNTIYF.

The chain recombines TRBV20-1 with TRBJ1-1; the D is unclear. The V gene lost 5 bases and the J gene lost 8 bases, with 12 bases spanning the gap. The CDR3 contains 11 residues. Per the germline V gene, CDR1 is DFQATT and CDR2 is SNEGSKA (reference sequence). In DNA form, the CDR3 reads TGCAGTGCTGGGCCGGCCCACGAAGCTTTCTTT. It translates to CSAGPAHEAFF.

This chain links TRBV10-3 with TRBJ1-2, with a possible D match to TRBD1 (6 bases). CDR3 length: 13 amino acids. Per germline, CDR1 ENHRY and CDR2 SYGVKD. The ends were cut back, 2 bases at V and 6 bases at J, with 10 bases in the middle. The CDR3 sequence: CAISEEQGNGYTF. The CDR3 coding sequence is TGTGCCATCAGTGAGGAACAGGGAAATGGCTACACCTTC.